This T cell receptor beta chain was sequenced for a study of T-cell reconstitution after alpha-beta-depleted transplantation in children. Preparation of the TCRbeta library was carried out with unique molecular identifiers. TCRdb passed the PCR reads through MiXCR, listing each CDR3 protein once. The top ten clones hold about 5.6% of a sample with some 530,000 distinct CDR3 sequences, approximately 13% of them seen once. Specimen: PBMCs from the stem cell graft donor, collected from the stem cell graft. The sequence derives from a human donor who donated a stem cell graft to a child with combined immunodeficiency.

In DNA form, the CDR3 reads TGTGCCATCAGTGAAGAACCGGCCAGAAGGGGTAATTCACCCCTCCACTTT. Translating gives CAISEEPARRGNSPLHF. The J gene is TRBJ1-6, the V gene TRBV10-3; D is possibly TRBD1 (5 bases). The V end lost 3 bases, the J end lost 6 bases, and 18 bases lay between the germline ends. Germline assignment: CDR1 ENHRY and CDR2 SYGVKD. The CDR3 length is 17 residues.